Listed below are T cell receptor beta chains from one sample, sequenced in a study of early T cells in non-severe SARS-CoV-2 infection. From the 5' RACE reads, TCRdb called clonotypes with MiXCR, one entry per CDR3 protein. The sample lists 70,000 or so distinct CDR3 sequences, approximately 4.6% occurring once. The starting material was whole blood, obtained at baseline. These receptors were obtained from an adult who was a healthcare worker with PCR-confirmed SARS-CoV-2 infection or an uninfected control (not recorded which). The donor label of this sample is uncertain. Each CDR3 is given with its conserved first and last residue.

j_call v_call cdr3_aa
TRBJ1-5 TRBV20-1 CSARAQGAQPQHF
TRBJ1-2 TRBV5-1 CASSLGDSVFVGYTF
TRBJ2-7 TRBV5-1 CASSLAGDREQYF
TRBJ1-3 TRBV12-3/TRBV12-4 CASSFLQPYSGNTIYF
TRBJ1-2 TRBV6-5 CASSPWTQDYGYTF
TRBJ2-5 TRBV7-2 CASSLVQGLWETQYF
TRBJ1-1 TRBV4-3 CASRLRGQGLNTEAFF
TRBJ1-2 TRBV25-1 CASRQNYGYTF
TRBJ2-3 TRBV6-2/TRBV6-3 CASSYLGDTQYF
TRBJ2-1 TRBV19 CASSLQGKLYNEQFF
TRBJ1-1 TRBV7-9 CASVGGTEAFF
TRBJ1-2 TRBV7-9 CASSGAGQASYGYTF
TRBJ1-2 TRBV7-2 CASSPIRTGNGYTF
TRBJ1-2 TRBV7-2 CASSFGQAYTF
TRBJ1-2 TRBV20-1 CSAPGGQSFYGYTF
TRBJ1-6 TRBV5-4 CASSFLGVNSPLHF
TRBJ2-3 TRBV6-2/TRBV6-3 CASSYSRDTQYF
TRBJ2-1 TRBV4-3 CASSQEGQGRGEQFF
TRBJ2-2 TRBV29-1 CSVEGQGSTGELFF
TRBJ2-1 TRBV7-6 CASSLAGGASNEQFF
TRBJ2-7 TRBV11-1 CASSRRRPPYEQYF
TRBJ2-7 TRBV11-2 CASSPGTGNEQYF
TRBJ1-1 TRBV20-1 CSARAGSVTEAFF
TRBJ1-6 TRBV6-5 CASSYSAPWEGGYSPLHF
TRBJ2-3 TRBV20-1 CSAEGTDTQYF
TRBJ1-6 TRBV27 CASSKVPGEALVGSPLHF
TRBJ2-1 TRBV20-1 CSARALIRLDEQFF
TRBJ2-7 TRBV5-4 CASSFGQGEYEQYF
TRBJ2-1 TRBV14 CASSQPTYPYNEQFF
TRBJ2-3 TRBV19 CASSISGAELNTDTQYF
TRBJ2-7 TRBV27 CASRLTSGVRYEQYF
TRBJ2-3 TRBV9 CASSVAGSTDTQYF
TRBJ1-1 TRBV5-6 CASSLNRGRTEAFF